This TCR beta chain was recorded in a study of OX40 agonist ivuxolimab in advanced cancers. On the study more broadly: Averaging 60 years in age, with a range of roughly 20 to 90, the cohort was 65% to 85% male.

The CDR3 is made up of 15 amino acids. Germline V gene sequence: CDR1 SGHVS, CDR2 FNYEAQ. Deletions cut 0 bases from V and 6 bases from J, with 14 bases between. TCRdb's copy holds only in-frame clones and misses some; the assay was immunoSEQ multiplex PCR. The sample records tens of thousands of clones, approximately 90% being singletons. About this clone itself: Its matching antigen is unknown.

Findings and caveats of the study: More expanded clones were found, on average, in CD8+ than in CD4+ T cells.

The specimen was CD4+ or CD8+ T cells sorted from blood, collected in a trial of the OX40 agonist ivuxolimab. The V gene is TRBV7-6, the J gene TRBJ1-2, with D maybe TRBD1 (5 bases). The TCR originated in an adult with an advanced solid tumor such as melanoma, head and neck, liver or kidney cancer. The CDR3 DNA is TGTGCCAGCAGCTTAGCCCGAGGGGCGAATAATGGCTACACCTTC. It encodes CASSLARGANNGYTF.